These 13 T cell receptor beta chains were all obtained from the same sample, sequenced in a study of blood T cell repertoires in COVID-19 (dated by TCRdb to 2018 to 2020). Library construction relied on the immunoSEQ multiplex PCR assay. Here the immuneACCESS table is served through TCRdb, limited to in-frame sequences with V and J called. Missing clones are a known gap in these copies; in checked studies unresolved V genes cover under half, and the rest lacks a known reason. This sample gives 150,000 or so clones in total; 75% to 90% of them show up just once. The top ten clones comprise 13% of the sample. The sample consisted of peripheral blood. Every receptor here comes from a man aged 18 to 29 with COVID-19, enrolled during active disease.

The chain uses TRBV13 and TRBJ1-5, with D unclear. CDR3 length: 15 residues. Trimming cost V 5 bases and J 2 bases, with 13 bases left between them. Germline V gene lookup returns CDR1 PRHDT and CDR2 FYEKMQ (reference sequence). CDR3 sequence: CASSRGGQGNQPQHF. CDR3 coding DNA: TGTGCCAGCAGCCGAGGAGGCCAGGGCAATCAGCCCCAGCATTTT.

The chain is built from TRBV11-2 and TRBJ1-2; 10 bases match TRBD1. The CDR3 length is 15 residues. Trimming cost V 4 bases and J 7 bases; bases outside gene matches: 9. Germline V gene sequence: CDR1 SGHAT, CDR2 FQNNGV. The CDR3, as DNA: TGTGCCAGCAGCTCCAACTGGGACAGGGGATCTGGCTACACCTTC. Encoded protein: CASSSNWDRGSGYTF.

For the CDR3, the DNA is TGTGCCACCAGCAGCCACCCCCGTCCCTATAGCAATCAGCCCCAGCATTTT. Its protein product is CATSSHPRPYSNQPQHF. The V gene is TRBV15, the J gene TRBJ1-5; D not certain. Germline lookup yields CDR1 LNHNV and CDR2 YYDKDF (reference sequence). The CDR3 extends over 17 amino acids. Trimming removed 3 bases at V and 0 bases at J, with 15 bases between. The full variable domain, in which reference TRBV15 and TRBJ1-5 provide the parts outside the CDR3, is DAMVIQNPRYQVTQFGKPVTLSCSQTLNHNVMYWYQQKSSQAPKLLFHYYDKDFNNEADTPDNFQSRRPNTSFCFLDIRSPGLGDTAMYLCATSSHPRPYSNQPQHFGDGTRLSIL.

The rearrangement joins TRBV2 to TRBJ2-2; maybe TRBD2 (5 bases). Germline assignment: CDR1 SNHLY and CDR2 FYNNEI. The CDR3 is made up of 13 amino acids. V gave up 0 bases and J gave up 6 bases, with 5 bases separating them. The CDR3 sequence is CASSEARAGELFF. The CDR3, as DNA: TGTGCCAGCAGTGAAGCGAGGGCCGGGGAGCTGTTTTTT.

V gene TRBV29-1 combines with J gene TRBJ2-7; 10 nucleotides match TRBD1. CDR3 length: 14 residues. The V gene's germline CDR1 is SQVTM and CDR2 ANQGSEA. Unmatched junction bases numbered 13, after V lost 7 bases and J lost 7 bases. CDR3 nucleotides: TGCAGCGCCTACACCGGGACAGGGGTGAAAGAGCAGTACTTC. It specifies CSAYTGTGVKEQYF.

V and J are TRBV19 and TRBJ2-1; D not certain. The CDR3 runs 14 residues. Trimming removed 1 base from V and 4 bases from J, with 8 bases in between. Germline CDR1 reads LNHDA; CDR2 reads SQIVND (reference sequence). CDR3 sequence reads: CASSIVSDYNEQFF. As DNA, the CDR3 is TGTGCCAGTAGTATAGTATCAGATTACAATGAGCAGTTCTTC.

The V gene is TRBV6-5, the J gene TRBJ1-2; 10 bases agree with TRBD1. J was trimmed by 4 bases and V by 2 bases; bases with no gene match: 7. Germline lookup yields CDR1 MNHEY and CDR2 SVGAGI. This CDR3 region has 16 residues. DNA for the CDR3: TGTGCCAGCAGTTACGATGGGGACAGGGGCCCCTATGGCTACACCTTC. It encodes CASSYDGDRGPYGYTF.

The V gene is TRBV30, the J gene TRBJ2-2; D remains unclear. Trimming shortened V by 0 bases and J by 0 bases, and 8 bases separated the two germline ends. The CDR3 length is 15 residues. Germline CDR1 and CDR2: GTSNPN and SVGIG (reference sequence). DNA of the CDR3: TGTGCCTGGAGTGTCGGGTTCGCGAACACCGGGGAGCTGTTTTTT. Translating it yields CAWSVGFANTGELFF.

A single count supports this clone. The CDR3 loop is CASSLVWTAYNEQFF. The CDR3, as DNA: TGTGCCAGCAGCTTAGTTTGGACAGCCTACAATGAGCAGTTCTTC. The chain is built from TRBV7-2 and TRBJ2-1; maybe TRBD1 (6 bases). Germline lookup yields CDR1 SGHTA and CDR2 FQGNSA. The CDR3 contains 15 residues. The V and J ends lost 1 base and 2 bases respectively, with 9 bases between them.

The chain is built from TRBV4-2 and TRBJ1-4; weak D call: TRBD1 (5 bases). The V gene lost 1 base and the J gene lost 0 bases, with 6 bases spanning the gap. This CDR3 has 15 residues. Per the germline V gene, CDR1 is LGHNA and CDR2 is YNFKEQ. The CDR3 loop reads CASSQGQTTNEKLFF. CDR3 DNA: TGTGCCAGCAGCCAAGGACAGACAACTAATGAAAAACTGTTTTTT.

The V call is TRBV2, the J call TRBJ2-2, with D unresolved. CDR3 length: 12 residues. Between the trimmed V and J ends, which lost 3 bases and 5 bases, there was a span of 4 bases. Germline assignment: CDR1 SNHLY and CDR2 FYNNEI. DNA of the CDR3: TGTGCCAGCAGTGATCTAACCGGGGAGCTGTTTTTT. Protein product: CASSDLTGELFF.

The chain carries TRBV25-1 and TRBJ2-5; 7 positions agree with TRBD1. Germline loops: CDR1 MGHDK, CDR2 SYGVNS. After removal of 10 bases from V and 4 bases from J, the junction contained 21 bases not matched to a gene. The CDR3 runs 17 residues. The CDR3 nucleotides are TGTGCCACCGACGACGCCACCGGGACAGAACTTCGAGAGACCCAGTACTTC. Amino acids: CATDDATGTELRETQYF.

This rearrangement joins TRBV5-1 to TRBJ2-1; 8 nucleotides agree with TRBD2. V shed 4 bases, J shed 2 bases, and the junction held 2 bases outside the gene matches. The CDR3 is 14 residues long. CDR1 SGHRS and CDR2 YFSETQ come from the germline V gene. The CDR3 loop is CASSPTSAYNEQFF. The CDR3 region has the DNA TGCGCCAGCAGCCCGACTAGCGCCTACAATGAGCAGTTCTTC.